What follows are 29 T cell receptor beta chains derived from one specimen sequenced in a study of OX40 agonist ivuxolimab in advanced cancers. The table came from immunoSEQ multiplex PCR; TCRdb's copy has only in-frame clones and leaves some out. The repertoire includes 75,000 to 90,000 clones, about 90% of them detected once, and 10% sits in the top ten. This sample comprised CD4+ or CD8+ T cells sorted from blood, obtained in a trial of the OX40 agonist ivuxolimab. These TCRs come from an adult with an advanced solid tumor such as melanoma, head and neck, liver or kidney cancer.

This rearrangement joins TRBV7-3 to TRBJ1-5; unclear D gene. The CDR3 is 15 amino acids. Trimming removed 2 bases from V and 3 bases from J, with 11 bases in between. The germline CDR1 and CDR2 sequences are SGHTA and FQGTGA. DNA for the CDR3: TGTGCCAGCAGCTTAGGTGGACGGGCCAATCAGCCCCAGCATTTT. Amino acids: CASSLGGRANQPQHF. Looking up the rest from reference TRBV7-3 and TRBJ1-5 gives the full variable domain: GAGVSQTPSNKVTEKGKYVELRCDPISGHTALYWYRQSLGQGPEFLIYFQGTGAADDSGLPNDRFFAVRPEGSVSTLKIQRTERGDSAVYLCASSLGGRANQPQHFGDGTRLSIL.

V and J are TRBV27 and TRBJ2-3; unclear D gene. CDR1 is MNHEY, CDR2 SMNVEV, per germline (reference sequence). This CDR3 spans 13 amino acids. V gave up 6 bases and J gave up 0 bases, with 7 bases separating them. In DNA, the CDR3 is TGTGCCAGCAGCCGCCAGAGCACAGATACGCAGTATTTT. This translates into CASSRQSTDTQYF.

V and J are TRBV7-2 and TRBJ2-1, with 7 bases identical to TRBD2. The CDR3 has 14 amino acids. V shed 1 base and J 8 bases; nucleotides not matched to a gene: 5. In germline, CDR1 is SGHTA, CDR2 FQGNSA. The CDR3 DNA follows: TGTGCCAGCAGCTTAGAGAGCGGGGTCGATGAGCAGTTCTTC. It codes for CASSLESGVDEQFF. Drawing the rest from reference TRBV7-2 and TRBJ2-1, the complete variable domain is GAGVSQSPSNKVTEKGKDVELRCDPISGHTALYWYRQSLGQGLEFLIYFQGNSAPDKSGLPSDRFSAERTGGSVSTLTIQRTQQEDSAVYLCASSLESGVDEQFFGPGTRLTVL.

V and J are TRBV4-1 and TRBJ2-3, with 8 bases matching TRBD2. V was pared by 4 bases and J by 2 bases, with 11 bases of the junction left unmatched. In germline, CDR1 is MGHRA, CDR2 YSYEKL. The CDR3 extends over 17 amino acids. The CDR3 is CASSRGPGLDTTDTQYF. CDR3 bases: TGCGCCAGCAGCCGGGGGCCGGGACTAGATACCACAGATACGCAGTATTTT.

V and J are TRBV9 and TRBJ1-2; D is undetermined. This CDR3 has 14 amino acids. The germline CDR1 and CDR2 sequences are SGDLS and YYNGEE. V was shortened by 0 bases and J by 1 base, with 7 bases between the two germline ends. CDR3 region: CASSVDGSNYGYTF. CDR3 sequence (DNA): TGTGCCAGCAGCGTAGACGGCAGTAACTATGGCTACACCTTC.

This chain joins TRBV6-6 and TRBJ2-2; D is possibly TRBD1 (6 bases). The CDR3 has 14 residues. Germline CDR1 and CDR2: MNHNY and SVGAGI (reference sequence). With 6 bases removed from V and 6 bases from J, the gap between germline ends came to 14 bases. The CDR3 region has the DNA TGTGCCAGCAGCCCCCAGGGGTCCGCCGGGGAGCTGTTTTTT. Residues: CASSPQGSAGELFF.

The rearrangement links TRBV5-1 to TRBJ2-5; a possible D gene is TRBD1 (5 bases). The CDR3 spans 14 residues. Looked up from germline, CDR1 is SGHRS and CDR2 is YFSETQ. V gave up 4 bases and J gave up 3 bases, with 13 bases separating them. In nucleotides, the CDR3 is TGCGCCAGCAGCCCGCGTGGGGCAGAAGAGACCCAGTACTTC. This sequence encodes CASSPRGAEETQYF.

This clone was counted only a few times. The V call is TRBV6-4, the J call TRBJ1-5; no clear D. The V end lost 6 bases, the J end lost 4 bases, and 13 bases lay between the germline ends. The germline V gene has CDR1 MRHNA and CDR2 SNTAGT. CDR3 length: 14 residues. CDR3 sequence: CASSERVGNQPQHF. In DNA form, the CDR3 reads TGTGCCAGCAGCGAGAGGGTAGGTAATCAGCCCCAGCATTTT.

The chain is built from TRBV5-1 and TRBJ1-2, with no clear D. Germline CDR1 reads SGHRS; CDR2 reads YFSETQ. This CDR3 has 14 amino acids. The germline V and J ends were trimmed by 0 bases and 0 bases, with 6 bases remaining between them. CDR3 nucleotides: TGCGCCAGCAGCTTGGGCGGAGCTAACTATGGCTACACCTTC. Translation: CASSLGGANYGYTF. The full variable domain, rest sourced from reference TRBV5-1 and TRBJ1-2, is KAGVTQTPRYLIKTRGQQVTLSCSPISGHRSVSWYQQTPGQGLQFLFEYFSETQRNKGNFPGRFSGRQFSNSRSEMNVSTLELGDSALYLCASSLGGANYGYTFGSGTRLTVV.

In this sample, this clone turned up once. This chain uses TRBV18 with TRBJ2-2; 12 bases agree with TRBD2. CDR3 length equals 18 residues. CDR1 KGHSH and CDR2 LQKENI come from the germline V gene. Unmatched junction bases numbered 9, after V lost 0 bases and J lost 7 bases. CDR3 bases: TGTGCCAGCTCACCACCGACTAGCGGGGGCCTTAAAGACGGGGAGCTGTTTTTT. This translates into CASSPPTSGGLKDGELFF.

The CDR3 DNA sequence: TGCGCCAGCAGCCTCTCGGGACAGAATGAAAAACTGTTTTTT. This encodes CASSLSGQNEKLFF. The chain employs TRBV5-1 and TRBJ1-4; 7 bases are shared with TRBD1. Per the germline V gene, CDR1 is SGHRS and CDR2 is YFSETQ. The CDR3 totals 14 residues. J was trimmed by 5 bases and V by 4 bases; bases with no gene match: 5. Together with reference TRBV5-1 and TRBJ1-4, the CDR3 gives the full variable domain: KAGVTQTPRYLIKTRGQQVTLSCSPISGHRSVSWYQQTPGQGLQFLFEYFSETQRNKGNFPGRFSGRQFSNSRSEMNVSTLELGDSALYLCASSLSGQNEKLFFGSGTQLSVL.

This clone occurred a few times. The rearrangement joins TRBV9 to TRBJ1-2; D is unresolved. Trimming shortened V by 2 bases and J by 8 bases, and 10 bases separated the two germline ends. The CDR3 spans 12 residues. Germline V lookup: CDR1 SGDLS, CDR2 YYNGEE. The CDR3, as DNA: TGTGCCAGCAGCGTTGGCAGGTTAGGCTACACCTTC. Amino acids: CASSVGRLGYTF.

This sequence joins TRBV27 and TRBJ2-3; 9 bases fit TRBD1. The CDR3 spans 17 residues. Germline CDR1 MNHEY, CDR2 SMNVEV (reference sequence). V shed 7 bases, J shed 3 bases, and the junction held 14 bases outside the gene matches. This CDR3 reads CASIFRPGQGFTDTQYF. CDR3 in DNA: TGTGCCAGCATTTTCAGACCGGGACAGGGATTTACAGATACGCAGTATTTT.

The genes are TRBV19 and TRBJ2-2; weak D call: TRBD1 (6 bases). The CDR3 length is 15 residues. In germline, CDR1 is LNHDA, CDR2 SQIVND (reference sequence). V was cut by 3 bases and J by 6 bases, with 14 bases left in between. CDR3 in amino acids: CASSISQGWAGELFF. Here the CDR3 DNA reads TGTGCCAGTAGTATTTCACAGGGTTGGGCCGGGGAGCTGTTTTTT.

The chain is built from TRBV6-6 and TRBJ1-1; D gene unclear. Trimming took 7 bases from V and 1 from J, leaving 4 bases between them. Germline V gives CDR1 MNHNY, CDR2 SVGAGI (reference sequence). The CDR3 is 11 residues long. For the CDR3, the DNA is TGTGCCAGCAACCGGAACACTGAAGCTTTCTTT. Translated: CASNRNTEAFF.

The genes are TRBV4-1 and TRBJ1-5, with 9 nucleotides matching TRBD1. V trimming: 1 base; J trimming: 1 base; junction bases outside the gene matches: 5. Germline V gene lookup returns CDR1 MGHRA and CDR2 YSYEKL. The CDR3 contains 17 residues. The CDR3 bases are TGCGCCAGCAGCCAAGGACAGGGGGTTATGAGCAATCAGCCCCAGCATTTT. The encoded protein is CASSQGQGVMSNQPQHF.

In this sample, this clone turned up a few times. The J gene is TRBJ2-7, the V gene TRBV10-1, with D unclear. The length of the CDR3 is 13 residues. From germline, CDR1 is WNHNN and CDR2 SYGVQD (reference sequence). Trimming shortened V by 3 bases and J by 4 bases, and 10 bases separated the two germline ends. The CDR3 reads CASSEGWWYEQYF. The CDR3 DNA sequence: TGCGCCAGCAGTGAAGGCTGGTGGTACGAGCAGTACTTC.

J is TRBJ2-1 and V is TRBV5-1, with D possibly being TRBD2 (5 bases). This CDR3 region has 15 residues. Per germline, CDR1 SGHRS and CDR2 YFSETQ. The V and J ends lost 3 bases and 4 bases respectively, with 14 bases between them. The CDR3 coding sequence is TGCGCCAGCAGCTCCGGCGGGTACAGTTACAATGAGCAGTTCTTC. Residues: CASSSGGYSYNEQFF.

V usage is TRBV2 and J usage is TRBJ2-7, with no clear D. The CDR3 runs to 15 residues. The V and J ends lost 4 bases and 2 bases respectively, with 15 bases between them. Germline CDR1 and CDR2: SNHLY and FYNNEI. CDR3 DNA sequence: TGTGCCAGCAGTGGAGGCCAGCCGATGCCCTACGAGCAGTACTTC. This translates into CASSGGQPMPYEQYF.

The chain links TRBV4-2 to TRBJ2-7; D might be TRBD2 (6 bases). V was clipped by 3 bases and J by 0 bases, with 18 bases between them. This CDR3 is 17 amino acids long. CDR1 is LGHNA and CDR2 is YNFKEQ in the germline V gene. This CDR3 is CASSQFEGRGSSYEQYF. CDR3 sequence (DNA): TGTGCCAGCAGCCAGTTTGAGGGGCGGGGAAGCTCCTACGAGCAGTACTTC.

The chain links TRBV10-3 to TRBJ2-6, with 7 bases lining up with TRBD1. There are 17 residues in the CDR3. The germline V gene encodes CDR1 ENHRY and CDR2 SYGVKD. The V segment lost 3 bases and the J segment 4 bases; nucleotides outside the gene matches: 9. In DNA form, the CDR3 reads TGTGCCATCAGTGATTGGGACAGCCAGGGGGGGGCCAACGTCCTGACTTTC. Amino acids: CAISDWDSQGGANVLTF.

The V and J genes are TRBV5-1 and TRBJ1-3; no definite D call. The germline V and J ends were trimmed by 4 bases and 4 bases, with 15 bases remaining between them. Germline V CDR1 and CDR2: SGHRS, YFSETQ. The CDR3 contains 15 residues. This chain's CDR3 is CASSRTRASGNTIYF. Written as DNA, the CDR3 is TGCGCCAGCAGCCGGACCCGAGCTTCGGGAAACACCATATATTTT.

The chain combines TRBV5-1 with TRBJ2-6; unclear D gene. CDR1 is SGHRS, CDR2 YFSETQ, per germline. The CDR3 has 17 residues. V was trimmed by 0 bases and J by 0 bases, leaving 10 bases between them. CDR3 amino acids: CASSLGITDSGANVLTF. The CDR3, as DNA: TGCGCCAGCAGCTTGGGTATAACAGACTCTGGGGCCAACGTCCTGACTTTC. Combining the CDR3 with reference TRBV5-1 and TRBJ2-6 gives the whole variable domain KAGVTQTPRYLIKTRGQQVTLSCSPISGHRSVSWYQQTPGQGLQFLFEYFSETQRNKGNFPGRFSGRQFSNSRSEMNVSTLELGDSALYLCASSLGITDSGANVLTFGAGSRLTVL.

The V and J genes are TRBV5-1 and TRBJ1-6; D is ambiguous. V dropped 0 bases and J dropped 10 bases, with 8 bases sitting between them. The CDR3 spans 13 residues. Germline assignment: CDR1 SGHRS and CDR2 YFSETQ. The CDR3 region has the DNA TGCGCCAGCAGCTTGGGTAGCAACTCACCCCTCCACTTT. Amino acids: CASSLGSNSPLHF.

V usage is TRBV7-9 and J usage is TRBJ2-1; D is perhaps TRBD2 (5 bases). CDR1 and CDR2 (germline): SEHNR, FQNEAQ (reference sequence). V lost 5 bases and J lost 13, with 18 bases in between. This CDR3 is built from 13 residues. The CDR3 DNA reads as TGTGCCAGCAGCCTCACGACCCCGGGATTCCAGTTCTTC. It is translated as CASSLTTPGFQFF.

J is TRBJ2-5 and V is TRBV7-8; 7 bases agree with TRBD1. Germline values: CDR1 SGHVS, CDR2 FQNEAQ. This CDR3 is 13 amino acids long. With V trimmed by 4 bases and J by 3 bases, 2 bases remained unmatched. Here the CDR3 reads CASSYGTEETQYF. CDR3 nucleotides: TGTGCCAGCAGCTACGGGACAGAAGAGACCCAGTACTTC.

The genes are TRBV27 and TRBJ2-4; TRBD1 or TRBD2 may be the D gene (6 bases each). Trimming removed 5 bases at V and 0 bases at J, with 14 bases between. This CDR3 is built from 16 residues. Looked up from germline, CDR1 is MNHEY and CDR2 is SMNVEV (reference sequence). The CDR3 loop reads CASSPGGAPAKNIQYF. The CDR3 DNA follows: TGTGCCAGCAGTCCCGGGGGCGCTCCAGCCAAAAACATTCAGTACTTC.

Only a few counts were recorded for this clone. This chain uses TRBV7-3 with TRBJ2-5; TRBD2 might be the D (5 bases). V was shortened by 5 bases and J by 5 bases, with 18 bases between the two germline ends. The CDR3 covers 15 residues. Germline values: CDR1 SGHTA, CDR2 FQGTGA. The CDR3 sequence: CASSPSKGDWETQYF. The CDR3 DNA is TGTGCCAGCAGCCCTTCTAAGGGAGACTGGGAGACCCAGTACTTC.

V usage is TRBV6-5 and J usage is TRBJ1-4, with 9 positions matching TRBD1. The length of the CDR3 is 15 residues. V lost 2 bases and J lost 6; bases outside the gene matches: 4. Germline values: CDR1 MNHEY, CDR2 SVGAGI. CDR3 in amino acids: CASSYLGTGYEKLFF. Written as DNA, the CDR3 is TGTGCCAGCAGTTACCTCGGGACAGGGTATGAAAAACTGTTTTTT.